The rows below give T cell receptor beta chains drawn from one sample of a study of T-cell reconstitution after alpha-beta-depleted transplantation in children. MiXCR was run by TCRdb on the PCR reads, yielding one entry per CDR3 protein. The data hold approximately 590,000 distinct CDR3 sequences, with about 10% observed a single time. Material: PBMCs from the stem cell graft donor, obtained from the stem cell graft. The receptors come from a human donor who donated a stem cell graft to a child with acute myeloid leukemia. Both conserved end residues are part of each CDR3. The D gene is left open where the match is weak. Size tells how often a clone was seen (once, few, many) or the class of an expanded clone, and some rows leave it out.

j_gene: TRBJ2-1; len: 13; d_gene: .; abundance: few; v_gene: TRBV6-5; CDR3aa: CASSYGQYNEQFF; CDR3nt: TGTGCCAGCAGTTACGGCCAATACAATGAGCAGTTCTTC
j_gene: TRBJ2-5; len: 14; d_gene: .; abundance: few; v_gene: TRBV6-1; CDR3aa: CASRIAELQETQYF; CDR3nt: TGTGCCAGCAGAATAGCGGAGCTCCAAGAGACCCAGTACTTC
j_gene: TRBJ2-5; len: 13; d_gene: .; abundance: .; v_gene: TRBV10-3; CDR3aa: CAISESNGETQYF; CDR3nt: TGTGCCATCAGTGAGTCGAATGGGGAGACCCAGTACTTC
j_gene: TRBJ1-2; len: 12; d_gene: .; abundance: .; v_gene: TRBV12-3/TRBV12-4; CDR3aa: CASSLGVLGYTF; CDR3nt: TGTGCCAGCAGTCTAGGGGTTTTAGGCTACACCTTC
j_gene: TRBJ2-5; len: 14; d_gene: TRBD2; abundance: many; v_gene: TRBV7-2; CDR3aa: CASKGTSGTETQYF; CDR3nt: TGTGCCAGCAAAGGGACTAGCGGGACCGAGACCCAGTACTTC
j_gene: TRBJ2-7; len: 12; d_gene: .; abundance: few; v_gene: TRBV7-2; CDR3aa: CASSLRFDEQYF; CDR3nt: TGTGCCAGCAGCTTAAGGTTCGACGAGCAGTACTTC
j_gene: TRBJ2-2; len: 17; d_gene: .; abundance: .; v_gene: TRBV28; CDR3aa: CASSHLRQGSFSGELFF; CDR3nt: TGTGCCAGCAGCCACCTACGGCAGGGGAGTTTCTCCGGGGAGCTGTTTTTT
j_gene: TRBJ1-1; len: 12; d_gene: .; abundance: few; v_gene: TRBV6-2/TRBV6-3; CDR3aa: CASGRGKTEAFF; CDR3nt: TGTGCCAGCGGGAGGGGGAAAACTGAAGCTTTCTTT
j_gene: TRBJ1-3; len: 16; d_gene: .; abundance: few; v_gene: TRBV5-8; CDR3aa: CASSLGHRAQRDTIYF; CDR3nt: TGTGCCAGCAGCTTGGGGCACAGGGCTCAGAGAGACACCATATATTTT
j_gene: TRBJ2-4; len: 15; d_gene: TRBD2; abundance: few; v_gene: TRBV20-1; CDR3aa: CSASSLEGGDRIQYF; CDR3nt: TGCAGTGCTAGTTCCCTAGAGGGAGGGGACCGTATTCAGTACTTC
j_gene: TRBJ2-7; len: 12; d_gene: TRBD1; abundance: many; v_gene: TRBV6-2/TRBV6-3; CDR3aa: CASRQGPYEQYF; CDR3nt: TGTGCCAGCAGACAGGGGCCCTACGAGCAGTACTTC
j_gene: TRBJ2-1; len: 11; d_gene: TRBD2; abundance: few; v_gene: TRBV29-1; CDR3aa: CSVARSGEQFF; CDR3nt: TGCAGCGTTGCCCGTAGCGGGGAGCAGTTCTTC
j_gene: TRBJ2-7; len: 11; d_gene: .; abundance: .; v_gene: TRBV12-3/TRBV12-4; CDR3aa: CASEILGEQYF; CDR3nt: TGTGCCAGCGAAATCCTAGGGGAGCAGTACTTC
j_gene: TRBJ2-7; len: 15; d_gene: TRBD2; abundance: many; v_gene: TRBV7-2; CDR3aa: CASSPRRTSGDEQYF; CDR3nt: TGTGCCAGCAGTCCCCGTAGGACTAGCGGGGACGAGCAGTACTTC
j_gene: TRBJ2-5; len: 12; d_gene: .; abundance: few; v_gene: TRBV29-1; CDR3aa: CSVGDWAETQYF; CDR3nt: TGCAGCGTTGGCGATTGGGCCGAGACCCAGTACTTC
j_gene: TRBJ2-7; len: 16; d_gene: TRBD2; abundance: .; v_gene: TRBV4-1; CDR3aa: CASRFEGLAGPYEQYF; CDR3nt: TGCGCCAGCAGATTTGAGGGACTAGCGGGACCCTACGAGCAGTACTTC
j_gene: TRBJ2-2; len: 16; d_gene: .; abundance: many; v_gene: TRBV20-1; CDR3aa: CSARSVGRGNTGELFF; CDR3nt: TGCAGTGCTAGGTCCGTGGGCAGGGGGAACACCGGGGAGCTGTTTTTT
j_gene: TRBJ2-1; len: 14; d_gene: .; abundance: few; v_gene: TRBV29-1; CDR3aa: CSVEKGVSYNEQFF; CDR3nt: TGCAGCGTTGAAAAGGGTGTCTCCTACAATGAGCAGTTCTTC
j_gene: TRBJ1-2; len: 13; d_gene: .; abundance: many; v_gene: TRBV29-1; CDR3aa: CSAQDRGSYGYTF; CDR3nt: TGCAGCGCCCAGGACAGAGGGAGCTATGGCTACACCTTC
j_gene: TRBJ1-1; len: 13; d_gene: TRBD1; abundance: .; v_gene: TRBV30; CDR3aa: CAWSLGTGGLGVF; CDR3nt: TGTGCCTGGAGCCTCGGGACAGGGGGACTGGGGGTCTTT
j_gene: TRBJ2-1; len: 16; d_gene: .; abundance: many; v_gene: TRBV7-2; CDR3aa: CASSLGSSGFDNEQFF; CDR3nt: TGTGCCAGCAGCTTAGGTTCGAGCGGGTTCGACAATGAGCAGTTCTTC
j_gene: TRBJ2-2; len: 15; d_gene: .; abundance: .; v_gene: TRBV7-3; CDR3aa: CASSSRTTNTGELFF; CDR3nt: TGTGCCAGCAGCTCACGGACTACGAACACCGGGGAGCTGTTTTTT
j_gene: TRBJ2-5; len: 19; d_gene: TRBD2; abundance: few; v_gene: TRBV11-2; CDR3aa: CASRGPGLAGRRRQETQYF; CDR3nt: TGTGCCAGCAGGGGACCGGGACTAGCGGGGCGACGGCGCCAAGAGACCCAGTACTTC
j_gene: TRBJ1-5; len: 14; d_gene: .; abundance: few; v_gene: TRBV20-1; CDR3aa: CSARGRDGNQPQHF; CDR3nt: TGCAGTGCTAGAGGTCGGGACGGCAATCAGCCCCAGCATTTT
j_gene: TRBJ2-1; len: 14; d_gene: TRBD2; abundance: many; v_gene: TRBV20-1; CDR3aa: CSAKLAGAYNEQFF; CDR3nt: TGCAGTGCTAAGCTAGCGGGAGCGTACAATGAGCAGTTCTTC
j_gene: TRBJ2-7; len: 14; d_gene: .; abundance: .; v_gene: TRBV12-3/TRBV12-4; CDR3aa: CASSNTGTAYEQYF; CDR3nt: TGTGCCAGCAGTAATACCGGGACGGCCTACGAGCAGTACTTC
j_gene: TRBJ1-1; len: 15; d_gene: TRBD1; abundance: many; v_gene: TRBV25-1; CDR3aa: CASSEEYRGVPEAFF; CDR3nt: TGTGCCAGCAGTGAAGAGTACAGGGGTGTCCCTGAAGCTTTCTTT
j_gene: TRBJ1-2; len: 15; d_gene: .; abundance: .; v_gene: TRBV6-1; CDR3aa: CASTERNRNNYGYTF; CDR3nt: TGTGCCAGCACGGAAAGGAACCGAAATAACTATGGCTACACCTTC
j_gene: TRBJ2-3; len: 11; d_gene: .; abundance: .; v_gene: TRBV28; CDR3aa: CASSLGQSWYF; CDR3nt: TGTGCCAGCAGCCTCGGACAGTCATGGTATTTT
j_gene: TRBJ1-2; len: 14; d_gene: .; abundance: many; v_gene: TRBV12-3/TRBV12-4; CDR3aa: CASSGQQLLYGYTF; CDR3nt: TGTGCCAGCAGTGGACAACAGCTACTCTATGGCTACACCTTC
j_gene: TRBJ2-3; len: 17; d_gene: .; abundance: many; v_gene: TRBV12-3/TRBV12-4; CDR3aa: CASSFGSKGASTDTQYF; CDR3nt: TGTGCCAGCAGTTTCGGGTCTAAAGGGGCTAGCACAGATACGCAGTATTTT
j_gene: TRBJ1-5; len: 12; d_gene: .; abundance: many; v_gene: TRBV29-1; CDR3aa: CSAGGGNQPQHF; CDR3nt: TGCAGTGCCGGGGGAGGCAATCAGCCCCAGCATTTT
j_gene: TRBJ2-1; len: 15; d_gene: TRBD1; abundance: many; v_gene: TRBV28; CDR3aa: CASSRRTGGYNEQFF; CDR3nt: TGTGCCAGCAGTCGCCGGACAGGGGGCTACAATGAGCAGTTCTTC
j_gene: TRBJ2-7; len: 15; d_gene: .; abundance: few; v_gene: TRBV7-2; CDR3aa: CASIHRSRGPYEQYF; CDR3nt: TGTGCCAGCATCCACCGGTCCAGGGGCCCCTACGAGCAGTACTTC
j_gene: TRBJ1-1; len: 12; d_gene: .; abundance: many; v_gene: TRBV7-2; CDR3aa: CASSLGLLEAFF; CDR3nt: TGTGCCAGCAGCTTAGGTTTGCTTGAAGCTTTCTTT
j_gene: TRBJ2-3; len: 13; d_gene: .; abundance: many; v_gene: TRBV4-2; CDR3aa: CASSQPGADTQYF; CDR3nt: TGTGCCAGCAGCCAGCCGGGAGCAGATACGCAGTATTTT
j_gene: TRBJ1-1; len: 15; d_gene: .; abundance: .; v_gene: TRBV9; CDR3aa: CASSVGPAMNTEAFF; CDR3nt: TGTGCCAGCAGCGTAGGGCCGGCCATGAACACTGAAGCTTTCTTT
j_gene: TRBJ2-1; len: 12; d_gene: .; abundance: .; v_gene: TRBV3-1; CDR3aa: CASSQGDGGQFF; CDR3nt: TGTGCCAGCAGCCAAGGGGACGGTGGGCAGTTCTTC
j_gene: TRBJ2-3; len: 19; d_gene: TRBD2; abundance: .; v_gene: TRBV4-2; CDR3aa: CASSQDGPDSGSLSDTQYF; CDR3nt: TGTGCCAGCAGCCAAGATGGGCCTGATAGCGGGAGCTTGTCAGATACGCAGTATTTT
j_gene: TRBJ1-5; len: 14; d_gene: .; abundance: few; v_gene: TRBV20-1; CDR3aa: CSARAPSGNQPQHF; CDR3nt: TGCAGTGCTAGGGCCCCATCGGGCAATCAGCCCCAGCATTTT
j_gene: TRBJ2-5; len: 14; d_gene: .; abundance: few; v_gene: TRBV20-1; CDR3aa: CSARDGGSQETQYF; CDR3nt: TGCAGTGCTAGAGACGGAGGATCTCAAGAGACCCAGTACTTC
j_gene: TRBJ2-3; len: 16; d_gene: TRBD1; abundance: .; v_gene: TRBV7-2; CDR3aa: CASSSGTGGTTDTQYF; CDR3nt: TGTGCCAGCAGCTCAGGGACAGGGGGCACCACAGATACGCAGTATTTT
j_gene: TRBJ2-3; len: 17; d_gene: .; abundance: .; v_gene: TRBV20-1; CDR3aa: CSAREPPRGAVTDTQYF; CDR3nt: TGCAGTGCTAGAGAGCCGCCTCGGGGGGCAGTCACAGATACGCAGTATTTT
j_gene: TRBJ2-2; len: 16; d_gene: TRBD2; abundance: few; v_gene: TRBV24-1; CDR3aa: CATSDFRLAGSGELFF; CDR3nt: TGTGCCACCAGTGATTTCCGTCTAGCGGGATCCGGGGAGCTGTTTTTT